This entry features one T cell receptor beta chain sequence. This clone's antigen is unknown. Base qualities are not recorded, but no much larger clone differs from it by a single base. Each collaborating institution followed its own protocols to collect whole blood in K2EDTA tubes. For TCRbeta analysis, collaborators shipped samples in one of three forms: frozen whole blood, isolated PBMCs, or DNA extracted from either of those sample types. These data come from a study of blood T cell repertoires in COVID-19 (dated by TCRdb to the early 2020s). Context from the whole study: Samples from collaborators originated in the United States, Italy and Spain and spanned both the acute and convalescent phases of COVID-19. Subjects who had been exposed to COVID-19, were actively infected with it, or had recovered from it provided the deeply sampled blood TCRbeta repertoires that made up the dataset. The material from the prospective study consisted of cDNA or gDNA derived from T cells, B-cell-depleted T cells, or PBMCs. Where available, HLA class I and class II types were taken from metadata supplied by the sample provider and were not determined by assay-based typing. A freely available public database, intended as a resource for researchers studying the immune response to SARS-CoV-2, is where the repertoires were released. Sample metadata almost always included a de-identified subject ID, COVID-19 status, age in years and sex. Samples were obtained from the ongoing ImmuneRACE study (first 160 participants) and from 1,254 subjects provided by 6 global collaborators. Overall study results and their limits: The quantity of clinical and demographic metadata differed by source and by participant and was supplied without curation.

As encoded in the germline V gene (reference sequence), CDR1 is GTSNPN while CDR2 is SVGIG. Between the V and J ends, shortened by 0 bases and 5 bases respectively, the junction contains 10 bases. The CDR3 contains 13 residues, cysteine and phenylalanine counted. Only the CDR3 DNA stays, 39 bases, in frame from base 1. TCRbeta CDR3 regions were amplified from genomic DNA by means of the immunoSEQ Assay, a bias-controlled multiplex PCR. The published analysis was carried out like this. Within the assay, amplification of reference gene primers was used to estimate how many nucleated cells each sample contained. Sequence reads were collapsed and filtered to measure the absolute abundance of every unique TCRbeta CDR3 rearrangement. For each sample, productive Simpson clonality was calculated as the square root of Simpson's diversity index across productive rearrangements. TCRdb carries this immuneACCESS record with in-frame sequences only. Its versions omit some clonotypes, under half of them owing to an unresolved V gene in the studies checked, with the rest unexplained. The D gene and trimming were derived from the DNA, and the V and J assignments and clone size from that table. This sample holds around 160,000 clones; more than 75% were observed only once. 13% to 15% of the sample rests with the top ten.

The V and J segments used are TRBV30 and TRBJ1-1; TRBD1 is a weak D gene call, 6 bases matching. The material sequenced was peripheral blood. The receptor was derived from a human donor with acute or convalescent COVID-19. The donor label of this sample is uncertain. The DNA sequence is TGTGCCTGGAGTGTACAGGGAATTACTGAAGCTTTCTTT. This codes for CAWSVQGITEAFF.